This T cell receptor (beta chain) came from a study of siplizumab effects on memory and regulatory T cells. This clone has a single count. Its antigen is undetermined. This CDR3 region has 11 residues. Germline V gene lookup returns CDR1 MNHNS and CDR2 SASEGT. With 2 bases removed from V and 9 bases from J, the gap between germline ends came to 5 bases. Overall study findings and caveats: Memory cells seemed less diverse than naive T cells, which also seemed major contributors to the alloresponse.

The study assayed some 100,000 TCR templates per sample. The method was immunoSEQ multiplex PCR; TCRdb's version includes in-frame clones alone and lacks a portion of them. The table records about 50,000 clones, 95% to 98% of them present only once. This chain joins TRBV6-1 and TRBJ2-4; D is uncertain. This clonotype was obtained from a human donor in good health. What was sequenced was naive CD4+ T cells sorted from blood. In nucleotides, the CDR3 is TGTGCCAGCAGTGAAAAGATCATTCAGTACTTC. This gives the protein CASSEKIIQYF.